The TCR beta chain under discussion was sequenced for a study of metastatic and nonmetastatic thyroid tumors. TCRdb redid the clone calls on the PCR reads using MiXCR. The sample carries roughly 30,000 clones, 10% to 14% recorded once. Treatment of any kind had been given to no patient before thyroid surgery. This clone was counted at least ten times. With 5 bases clipped from V and 1 base from J, the junction kept 10 bases outside the gene matches. This CDR3 comprises 16 residues. CDR1 is SQVTM, CDR2 ANQGSEA, per germline. The rearrangement joins TRBV29-1 to TRBJ1-2; TRBD1 agrees at 10 bases. Source material: blood. This TCR was sampled from a female donor with papillary thyroid cancer or a benign thyroid nodule (not recorded which). Some clones in this sample may be carry-over from other donors' samples. CDR3 nucleotides: TGCAGCGTTCCCCAGACAGGGGGCGGATTTAACTATGGCTACACCTTC. Translation: CSVPQTGGGFNYGYTF.